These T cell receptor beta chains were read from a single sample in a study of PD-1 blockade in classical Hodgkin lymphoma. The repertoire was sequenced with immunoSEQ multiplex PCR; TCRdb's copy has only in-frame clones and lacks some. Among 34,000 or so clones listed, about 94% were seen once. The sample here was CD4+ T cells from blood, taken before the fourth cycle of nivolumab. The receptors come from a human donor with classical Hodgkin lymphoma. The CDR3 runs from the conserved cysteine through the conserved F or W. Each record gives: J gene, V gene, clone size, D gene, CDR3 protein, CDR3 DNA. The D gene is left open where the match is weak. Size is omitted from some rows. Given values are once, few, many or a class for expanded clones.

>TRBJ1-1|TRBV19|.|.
CASSIPGLRAQAFF
TGTGCCAGTAGTATCCCCGGATTACGGGCACAAGCTTTCTTT
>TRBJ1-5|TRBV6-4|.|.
CASSGDRNQPQHF
TGTGCCAGCAGTGGCGATAGGAATCAGCCCCAGCATTTT
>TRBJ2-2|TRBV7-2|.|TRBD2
CASSSSGRGTGELFF
TGTGCCAGCAGCTCTAGCGGGAGAGGGACCGGGGAGCTGTTTTTT
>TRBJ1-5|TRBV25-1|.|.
CASSDRRDQPQHF
TGTGCCAGCAGTGATCGGAGGGATCAGCCCCAGCATTTT
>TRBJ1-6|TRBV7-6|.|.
CASSHGSGDSPLHF
TGTGCCAGCAGCCACGGGTCAGGGGATTCACCCCTCCACTTT
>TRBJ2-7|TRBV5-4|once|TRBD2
CASKSYGRGYEQYF
TGTGCCAGCAAGAGTTACGGGAGGGGATACGAGCAGTACTTC
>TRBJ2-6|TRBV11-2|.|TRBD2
CASSLYGPGGAGANVLTF
TGTGCCAGCAGCTTATATGGACCGGGAGGAGCCGGGGCCAACGTCCTGACTTTC
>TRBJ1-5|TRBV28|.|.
CASSVGGAQPQHF
TGTGCCAGCAGTGTGGGAGGAGCTCAGCCCCAGCATTTT
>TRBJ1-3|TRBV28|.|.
CASNRGGNTIYF
TGTGCCAGCAACCGAGGTGGAAACACCATATATTTT
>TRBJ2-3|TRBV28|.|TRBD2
CASSYSGGGPDTQYF
TGTGCCAGCAGTTATAGCGGGGGCGGGCCAGATACGCAGTATTTT
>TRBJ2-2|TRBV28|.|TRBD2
CASRTSGGNTGELFF
TGTGCCAGCAGAACTAGCGGGGGGAACACCGGGGAGCTGTTTTTT
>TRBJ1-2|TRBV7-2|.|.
CASSTPLQGGYTF
TGTGCCAGCAGCACCCCACTCCAGGGTGGCTACACCTTC
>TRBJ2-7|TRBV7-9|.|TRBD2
CASSARPLALTYEQYF
TGTGCCAGCAGCGCAAGGCCACTAGCGCTTACCTACGAGCAGTACTTC
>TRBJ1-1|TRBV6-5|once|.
CASLARRNTEAFF
TGTGCCAGCCTCGCAAGGAGGAACACTGAAGCTTTCTTT
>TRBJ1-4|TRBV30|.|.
CAWSPGGGEKLFF
TGTGCCTGGAGTCCCGGGGGTGGTGAAAAACTGTTTTTT
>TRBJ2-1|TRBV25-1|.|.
CASSEASSYNEQFF
TGTGCCAGCAGTGAGGCTTCCTCCTACAATGAGCAGTTCTTC
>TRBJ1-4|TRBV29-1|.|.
CSVKGRANEKLFF
TGCAGCGTTAAGGGGAGGGCTAATGAAAAACTGTTTTTT
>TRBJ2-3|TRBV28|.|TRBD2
CASSFTSGRWAGTQYF
TGTGCCAGCAGTTTTACTAGCGGGAGGTGGGCAGGTACGCAGTATTTT
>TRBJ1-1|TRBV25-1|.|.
CASTPFLGHNTEAFF
TGTGCCAGCACCCCTTTTTTGGGCCACAACACTGAAGCTTTCTTT
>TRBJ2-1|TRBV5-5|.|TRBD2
CASSLLAGAYNEQFF
TGTGCCAGCAGCTTGCTAGCGGGAGCTTACAATGAGCAGTTCTTC
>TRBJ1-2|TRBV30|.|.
CAWSVSRAVYGYTF
TGTGCCTGGAGCGTTAGTAGAGCAGTCTATGGCTACACCTTC
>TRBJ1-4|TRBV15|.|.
CATSRDWGWGEKLFF
TGTGCCACCAGCAGAGATTGGGGATGGGGTGAAAAACTGTTTTTT
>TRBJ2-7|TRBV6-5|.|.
CASSYGQAIYEQYF
TGTGCCAGCAGTTATGGCCAAGCCATATACGAGCAGTACTTC
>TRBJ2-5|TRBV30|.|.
CAWTREETQYF
TGTGCCTGGACCAGGGAAGAGACCCAGTACTTC